Below, 30 T cell receptor beta chains from the same sample are listed, as sequenced in a study of shared clonotypes between healthy human individuals. Sequencing used immunoSEQ multiplex PCR; TCRdb keeps in-frame clones, though not all of them. The sample lists 950,000 to 1,100,000 clones; approximately 70% were seen once. Sequencing input: memory CD4+ T cells sorted from blood. The subset here: CD45RA-negative fraction. These TCRs come from a man between 18 and 29 years old in good health.

The chain is built from TRBV19 and TRBJ1-6; 7 bases fit TRBD1. V trimming: 5 bases; J trimming: 6 bases; junction bases outside the gene matches: 4. Germline V gene lookup returns CDR1 LNHDA and CDR2 SQIVND (reference sequence). The length of the CDR3 is 14 residues. As DNA, the CDR3 is TGTGCCAGTAGTCCCCAGGGGGGTAATTCACCCCTCCACTTT. It yields the protein CASSPQGGNSPLHF.

The chain carries TRBV30 and TRBJ1-1; D unresolved. The CDR3 runs 13 residues. CDR1 and CDR2 (germline): GTSNPN, SVGIG (reference sequence). The ends were cut back, 4 bases at V and 3 bases at J, with 12 bases in the middle. CDR3 residues: CAWTRELDTEAFF. CDR3 coding DNA: TGTGCCTGGACTAGAGAATTGGACACTGAAGCTTTCTTT.

The chain uses TRBV4-3 and TRBJ2-6; D is uncertain. The CDR3 runs to 17 residues. CDR1 is LGHNA and CDR2 is YSLEER in the germline V gene. With 3 bases removed from V and 0 bases from J, the gap between germline ends came to 12 bases. CDR3 in amino acids: CASSQERHFSGANVLTF. In nucleotides, the CDR3 is TGCGCCAGCAGCCAGGAGCGACACTTCTCTGGGGCCAACGTCCTGACTTTC.

This clone has only a few counts. This chain links TRBV7-8 with TRBJ1-6; 11 bases fit TRBD1. Trimming took 5 bases from V and 10 from J; bases not matched to a gene: 7. From germline, CDR1 is SGHVS and CDR2 FQNEAQ. This CDR3 is 15 amino acids long. CDR3 region: CASSPGTGGLSPLHF. CDR3 DNA sequence: TGTGCCAGCAGCCCTGGGACAGGGGGGTTGTCACCCCTCCACTTT.

This clone was counted only a few times. This chain links TRBV5-1 with TRBJ2-1; 9 bases are a match to TRBD2. The ends lost 3 bases at V and 8 bases at J; junction bases unmatched: 12. Germline CDR1 reads SGHRS; CDR2 reads YFSETQ. The length of the CDR3 is 16 residues. CDR3 sequence (DNA): TGCGCCAGCAGCTCCCGAGCGGGAGGCTTTTTCGATGAGCAGTTCTTC. Translated, it gives CASSSRAGGFFDEQFF.

V and J are TRBV6-6 and TRBJ1-1, with D possibly being TRBD1 (5 bases). CDR1 is MNHNY and CDR2 is SVGAGI in the germline V gene (reference sequence). This CDR3 has 14 amino acids. Deletions cut 2 bases from V and 1 base from J, with 8 bases between. CDR3 sequence: CASSYRGSNTEAFF. The CDR3 coding sequence is TGTGCCAGCAGTTACAGGGGCTCGAACACTGAAGCTTTCTTT.

V usage is TRBV7-6 and J usage is TRBJ1-1, with 7 bases fitting TRBD1. The CDR3 is 16 residues long. V trimming: 5 bases; J trimming: 0 bases; junction bases outside the gene matches: 9. CDR1 is SGHVS and CDR2 is FNYEAQ in the germline V gene. The DNA of the CDR3 is TGTGCCAGCAGCGCGCCAGGGGGGACGTTGAACACTGAAGCTTTCTTT. Amino acid sequence: CASSAPGGTLNTEAFF.

V gene TRBV19 combines with J gene TRBJ1-1; D not resolved. Trimming removed 3 bases from V and 1 base from J, with 9 bases in between. Looked up from germline, CDR1 is LNHDA and CDR2 is SQIVND (reference sequence). The CDR3 is made up of 14 amino acids. This chain's CDR3 is CASSMGQSNTEAFF. As DNA, the CDR3 is TGTGCCAGTAGTATGGGCCAGTCGAACACTGAAGCTTTCTTT.

This clone was detected only once. V is TRBV6-5 and J is TRBJ2-6; maybe TRBD2 (5 bases). The CDR3 covers 15 residues. The V gene's germline CDR1 is MNHEY and CDR2 SVGAGI. V gave up 7 bases and J gave up 0 bases, with 10 bases separating them. In nucleotides, the CDR3 is TGTGCCAGCAAAGGACTGGGCTCTGGGGCCAACGTCCTGACTTTC. Encoded protein: CASKGLGSGANVLTF.

V gene TRBV15 combines with J gene TRBJ1-1; possibly TRBD1 for D (5 bases). The CDR3 covers 15 residues. V lost 1 base to trimming and J lost 11 bases, with 20 bases between them. Germline CDR1 and CDR2: LNHNV and YYDKDF (reference sequence). The CDR3 region has the DNA TGTGCCACCAGCAGAGTCGATATAGAGGGGCGAGGGGCTTTCTTT. Translated: CATSRVDIEGRGAFF.

The chain combines TRBV2 with TRBJ2-2; 9 bases are shared with TRBD2. The CDR3 length is 16 residues. Per germline, CDR1 SNHLY and CDR2 FYNNEI. V was pared by 4 bases and J by 4 bases, with 7 bases of the junction left unmatched. Written as DNA, the CDR3 is TGTGCCAGCAGTGGACAGCGGGGGGTTGGCACCGGGGAGCTGTTTTTT. This codes for CASSGQRGVGTGELFF.

A note on this clone: Other DNA sequences from this sample encode an identical CDR3 as well. V usage is TRBV30 and J usage is TRBJ2-3; D not resolved. The length of the CDR3 is 13 residues. The V and J ends lost 1 base and 0 bases respectively, with 5 bases between them. The germline V gene encodes CDR1 GTSNPN and CDR2 SVGIG (reference sequence). As DNA, the CDR3 is TGTGCCTGGAGTGGCGGAAGCACAGATACGCAGTATTTT. This codes for CAWSGGSTDTQYF.

This clone was seen a handful of times. Different DNA sequences within this sample yield the same CDR3. The V call is TRBV10-1, the J call TRBJ1-2, with unresolved D. The CDR3 has 13 amino acids. The V end was cut by 0 bases, the J end by 2 bases, with 4 bases between. The germline gives CDR1 WNHNN, CDR2 SYGVQD (reference sequence). The CDR3 here is CASSESGNYGYTF. Written as DNA, the CDR3 is TGCGCCAGCAGTGAGTCGGGGAACTATGGCTACACCTTC.

The chain recombines TRBV5-4 with TRBJ2-3; 9 nucleotides align to TRBD2. CDR3 length: 15 amino acids. V shed 0 bases and J 3 bases; nucleotides not matched to a gene: 2. Germline lookup yields CDR1 SGHNT and CDR2 YYREEE (reference sequence). The CDR3 DNA follows: TGTGCCAGCAGCTTGGGTAGCGGGAGAACAGATACGCAGTATTTT. Translating it yields CASSLGSGRTDTQYF.

This sequence joins TRBV28 and TRBJ2-4; 11 nucleotides match TRBD2. This CDR3 comprises 18 residues. V shed 5 bases, J shed 0 bases, and the junction held 9 bases outside the gene matches. Germline V gene data show CDR1 as MDHEN and CDR2 as SYDVKM. The CDR3 nucleotides read TGTGCCAGCAGTCCCGGGACTAGCGGATTTCTAGCCAAAAACATTCAGTACTTC. Amino acid sequence: CASSPGTSGFLAKNIQYF.

This clone was detected a few times. Additional DNA sequences in this sample encode the identical CDR3. V and J are TRBV4-1 and TRBJ1-5; D is unresolved. CDR3 length equals 15 residues. V lost 0 bases and J 0 bases, leaving 6 bases between the germline ends. Germline CDR1 reads MGHRA; CDR2 reads YSYEKL. The CDR3 bases are TGCGCCAGCAGCCAAGACGCTAATAGCAATCAGCCCCAGCATTTT. Its translation: CASSQDANSNQPQHF.

This clone was seen just once. The chain combines TRBV7-9 with TRBJ2-5; D may correspond to TRBD1 or TRBD2 (5 bases each). The V end was cut by 6 bases, the J end by 1 base, with 12 bases between. Germline loops: CDR1 SEHNR, CDR2 FQNEAQ (reference sequence). This CDR3 contains 14 residues. In nucleotides, the CDR3 is TGTGCCAGCAGGCCGGGAAGGGGCCAAGAGACCCAGTACTTC. Translated, it gives CASRPGRGQETQYF.

The chain has TRBV5-5 and TRBJ1-3; D might be TRBD1 (5 bases). V was clipped by 0 bases and J by 0 bases, with 7 bases between them. Germline V gene sequence: CDR1 SGHKS, CDR2 YYEKEE (reference sequence). This CDR3 region has 15 residues. Here the CDR3 reads CASSLGRGSGNTIYF. The DNA of the CDR3 is TGTGCCAGCAGCTTGGGTAGGGGCTCTGGAAACACCATATATTTT.

The chain combines TRBV25-1 with TRBJ1-2; 9 bases fit TRBD1. The CDR3 totals 14 residues. The germline V gene has CDR1 MGHDK and CDR2 SYGVNS. V shed 5 bases and J 4 bases; nucleotides not matched to a gene: 5. CDR3 coding DNA: TGTGCCAGCAGTTTAACAGGGGGCGGCTATGGCTACACCTTC. Amino acid sequence: CASSLTGGGYGYTF.

This clone was observed a single time. The rearrangement uses TRBV4-3 and TRBJ2-7; D remains ambiguous. There are 14 residues in the CDR3. V dropped 1 base and J dropped 2 bases, with 9 bases sitting between them. Germline V gene data show CDR1 as LGHNA and CDR2 as YSLEER. Here the CDR3 reads CASSQGVGTYEQYF. CDR3 nucleotides: TGCGCCAGCAGCCAAGGGGTGGGGACCTACGAGCAGTACTTC.

The DNA for the CDR3 is TGTGCCAGCAGTGTGACAGGCTCCTACGAGCAGTACTTC. This sequence encodes CASSVTGSYEQYF. This chain joins TRBV25-1 and TRBJ2-7, with D perhaps matching TRBD1 (6 bases). Per germline, CDR1 MGHDK and CDR2 SYGVNS. Trimming stripped 4 bases from V and 0 bases from J, with 7 bases between. The CDR3 runs to 13 residues.

This clone was picked up a small number of times. The chain recombines TRBV4-3 with TRBJ2-4; tentatively, D is TRBD1 or TRBD2 (7 bases each). The ends were cut back, 0 bases at V and 3 bases at J, with 27 bases in the middle. CDR1 and CDR2 from the germline V gene are LGHNA and YSLEER. The CDR3 consists of 21 residues. DNA for the CDR3: TGCGCCAGCAGCCAAGAAGCCCCGTCAGGGGGGGCTTTTGTAGGCAAAAACATTCAGTACTTC. Translation: CASSQEAPSGGAFVGKNIQYF.

A remark on this clone: It may be a read error: a sequence one base away is much more abundant. The rearrangement uses TRBV7-8 and TRBJ2-2; D is unresolved. CDR1 is SGHVS and CDR2 is FQNEAQ in the germline V gene. Deletions cut 2 bases from V and 4 bases from J, with 2 bases between. CDR3 length: 12 amino acids. CDR3 bases: TGTGCCAGCAGCTTAATCACCGGGGAGCTGTTTTTT. It encodes CASSLITGELFF.

The chain is built from TRBV11-2 and TRBJ2-7; D remains unclear. The germline V and J ends were trimmed by 3 bases and 3 bases, with 6 bases remaining between them. This CDR3 contains 12 residues. CDR1 is SGHAT, CDR2 FQNNGV, per germline. For the CDR3, the DNA is TGTGCCAGCAGCTTCACCAGCTACGAGCAGTACTTC. Translation: CASSFTSYEQYF.

On this clone itself: Other DNA sequences in the sample encode the same CDR3. This chain joins TRBV30 and TRBJ2-3, with D tentatively TRBD2 (5 bases). Germline assignment: CDR1 GTSNPN and CDR2 SVGIG (reference sequence). The V gene lost 2 bases and the J gene lost 3 bases, with 6 bases spanning the gap. The CDR3 sequence is 12 residues long. The CDR3: CAWSPGTDTQYF. The CDR3 DNA follows: TGTGCCTGGAGTCCGGGGACAGATACGCAGTATTTT.

The CDR3 sequence is CASSIDLWDRASPLHF. Written as DNA, the CDR3 is TGTGCCAGTAGTATAGATCTTTGGGACAGAGCTTCACCCCTCCACTTT. The V call is TRBV19, the J call TRBJ1-6; TRBD1 matches 7 bases. CDR3 length equals 16 residues. J gave up 9 bases and V 0 bases, and 8 bases lay outside the gene matches. The germline gives CDR1 LNHDA, CDR2 SQIVND (reference sequence).

The CDR3, as DNA: TGTGCCATCAGAGCCGGGACTAGCGGGGAGACCCAGTACTTC. It codes for CAIRAGTSGETQYF. The chain is built from TRBV10-3 and TRBJ2-5; 12 nucleotides match TRBD2. From germline, CDR1 is ENHRY and CDR2 SYGVKD. V dropped 6 bases and J dropped 5; count of bases not matched to a gene: 4. CDR3 length: 14 residues.

This chain links TRBV6-6 with TRBJ2-7, with 8 positions matching TRBD2. V shed 7 bases, J shed 4 bases, and the junction held 9 bases outside the gene matches. The CDR3 sequence is 14 residues long. Germline CDR1 reads MNHNY; CDR2 reads SVGAGI (reference sequence). The CDR3 loop is CASKREQMAYEQYF. The CDR3 coding sequence is TGTGCCAGCAAGCGGGAGCAGATGGCGTACGAGCAGTACTTC.

V gene TRBV6-5 combines with J gene TRBJ2-1; a weak D match, TRBD2 (6 bases). Germline CDR1 and CDR2: MNHEY and SVGAGI. Trimming pared 0 bases from V and 9 bases from J, leaving 18 bases between. This CDR3 has 16 amino acids. In nucleotides, the CDR3 is TGTGCCAGCAGTTACTCCTCCGGGGGAAGTAGTTTTGAGCAGTTCTTC. This translates into CASSYSSGGSSFEQFF.

Note on this clone: Compared with germline, one end of the junction differs, possibly owing to a read error. The J gene is TRBJ2-7, the V gene TRBV7-7, with TRBD2 matching 7 bases. Germline values: CDR1 SSHAT, CDR2 FNYEAQ (reference sequence). This CDR3 has 13 residues. The CDR3 sequence: CASSSGGRGEQYF. The DNA of the CDR3 is TGTGCTAGCAGCTCAGGTGGGAGGGGCGAGCAGTACTTC. Full variable domain (outside the CDR3, taken from reference TRBV7-7 and TRBJ2-7): GAGVSQSPRYKVTKRGQDVTLRCDPISSHATLYWYQQALGQGPEFLTYFNYEAQPDKSGLPSDRFSAERPEGSISTLTIQRTEQRDSAMYRCASSSGGRGEQYFGPGTRLTVT.